A single sample is the source of the 32 T cell receptor beta chains below, sequenced in a study of CD8 T cells in Susac syndrome. The RNA input was roughly 0.5 to 1 ug, and it was reverse transcribed with random hexamers. Using its own MiXCR run on the immunoSEQ multiplex PCR reads, TCRdb lists one record per CDR3 protein. The sample has about 300,000 distinct CDR3 sequences; about 88% are singletons. Sequencing input: CD8+ T cells from PBMCs. The receptors come from a human donor with multiple sclerosis.

V is TRBV4-1 and J is TRBJ2-2; D remains unclear. Deletions cut 1 base from V and 9 bases from J, with 3 bases between. The CDR3 is 11 residues long. The germline V gene has CDR1 MGHRA and CDR2 YSYEKL. DNA for the CDR3: TGCGCCAGCAGCCAAGCGCGGGAGCTGTTTTTT. It translates to CASSQARELFF.

The CDR3 bases are TGTGCCATCAGTGAGTCTGCGGGGAGAGGCTACGAGCAGTACTTC. This encodes CAISESAGRGYEQYF. The rearrangement joins TRBV10-3 to TRBJ2-7; the D gene is possibly TRBD2 (6 bases). V was cut by 0 bases and J by 3 bases, with 12 bases left in between. The germline gives CDR1 ENHRY, CDR2 SYGVKD. The CDR3 extends over 15 amino acids.

The chain links TRBV7-2 to TRBJ2-2; D gene uncertain. The CDR3 covers 13 residues. The V gene lost 1 base and the J gene lost 6 bases, with 6 bases spanning the gap. From germline, CDR1 is SGHTA and CDR2 FQGNSA. The CDR3 nucleotides are TGTGCCAGCAGCTTAGTTACGTCCGGGGAGCTGTTTTTT. Its protein is CASSLVTSGELFF.

The rearrangement links TRBV5-6 to TRBJ1-5; a possible D gene is TRBD1 (6 bases). In germline, CDR1 is SGHDT, CDR2 YYEEEE. Between the trimmed V and J ends, which lost 0 bases and 0 bases, there was a span of 10 bases. The CDR3 loop spans 16 amino acids. The CDR3 sequence is CASSLGTEYSNQPQHF. The DNA of the CDR3 is TGTGCCAGCAGCTTGGGGACAGAGTATAGCAATCAGCCCCAGCATTTT.

In this sample, this clonotype turned up once. The J gene is TRBJ2-3, the V gene TRBV7-9; D may be TRBD2 (6 bases). The CDR3 length is 16 residues. Trimming cost V 5 bases and J 3 bases, with 18 bases left between them. Germline V gene data show CDR1 as SEHNR and CDR2 as FQNEAQ (reference sequence). CDR3 DNA: TGTGCCAGCAGCCCGGAGGGACTCGGGCCTACAGATACGCAGTATTTT. Amino acid sequence: CASSPEGLGPTDTQYF.

The chain links TRBV20-1 to TRBJ2-7, with a weak D call TRBD1 (6 bases). Germline-derived CDR1 and CDR2 are DFQATT and SNEGSKA (reference sequence). The CDR3 has 11 amino acids. V lost 5 bases, J lost 5 bases, and 10 bases lay in between. DNA for the CDR3: TGCAGTGCTTGGCAGGGGAACGAGCAGTACTTC. It translates to CSAWQGNEQYF.

This clonotype has a handful of counts. CDR3 nucleotides: TGTGCCAGCAGTCCCCGGGGGGTAGAGCAGTTCTTC. Protein sequence: CASSPRGVEQFF. This chain uses TRBV27 with TRBJ2-1; the match to TRBD2 covers 7 bases. Per the germline V gene, CDR1 is MNHEY and CDR2 is SMNVEV (reference sequence). CDR3 length: 12 amino acids. Trimming cost V 5 bases and J 10 bases; bases outside gene matches: 5.

The J gene is TRBJ2-3, the V gene TRBV27, with D unclear. Trimming stripped 3 bases from V and 7 bases from J, with 11 bases between. From germline, CDR1 is MNHEY and CDR2 SMNVEV (reference sequence). CDR3 size: 13 residues. CDR3 coding DNA: TGTGCCAGCAGTTTCAGTCAGACCCATACGCAGTATTTT. Residues: CASSFSQTHTQYF.

The genes are TRBV19 and TRBJ2-2; D is possibly TRBD1 (6 bases). This CDR3 contains 14 residues. CDR1 is LNHDA, CDR2 SQIVND, per germline (reference sequence). V lost 5 bases and J lost 2, with 9 bases in between. DNA for the CDR3: TGTGCCAGTAGTTGGACAGACAACACCGGGGAGCTGTTTTTT. This translates into CASSWTDNTGELFF.

This clonotype was recorded only once. This sequence joins TRBV3-1 and TRBJ2-3; 7 bases agree with TRBD2. Trimming at V came to 1 base and at J to 0 bases, leaving 7 bases not matched to a gene. The CDR3 loop spans 17 amino acids. The germline V gene encodes CDR1 LGHDT and CDR2 YNNKEL (reference sequence). CDR3 loop: CASSQAGEGFSTDTQYF. CDR3 coding DNA: TGTGCCAGCAGCCAAGCCGGGGAGGGATTTAGCACAGATACGCAGTATTTT.

The chain has TRBV12-3 or TRBV12-4 and TRBJ1-3; D is uncertain. The V end was cut by 6 bases, the J end by 0 bases, with 15 bases between. The CDR3 is made up of 16 amino acids. The CDR3 loop is CASSPTQIFSGNTIYF. Written as DNA, the CDR3 is TGTGCCAGCAGCCCAACGCAGATCTTCTCTGGAAACACCATATATTTT.

The rearrangement uses TRBV30 and TRBJ2-4, with TRBD1 as a possible D gene (6 bases). Trimming left V 0 bases short and J 1 base short, with 13 bases between. The germline gives CDR1 GTSNPN, CDR2 SVGIG (reference sequence). This CDR3 has 16 amino acids. CDR3 in DNA: TGTGCCTGGAGTGTACGGGACACCTGGGCCAAAAACATTCAGTACTTC. Translating it yields CAWSVRDTWAKNIQYF.

This chain joins TRBV28 and TRBJ1-2; D possibly corresponds to TRBD1 (5 bases). This CDR3 comprises 19 residues. Germline lookup yields CDR1 MDHEN and CDR2 SYDVKM. V lost 3 bases and J lost 0, with 23 bases in between. Here the CDR3 DNA reads TGTGCCAGCAGTTTGCCCACCCAGCTCAGGACACTCGCTAACTATGGCTACACCTTC. It translates to CASSLPTQLRTLANYGYTF.

This chain joins TRBV2 and TRBJ1-1; no clear D gene. CDR3 length equals 10 residues. Trimming took 8 bases from V and 11 from J, leaving 12 bases between them. Germline V gene lookup returns CDR1 SNHLY and CDR2 FYNNEI. CDR3 residues: CASRGGNAFF. The CDR3 DNA is TGTGCCAGCCGAGGAGGGAACGCTTTCTTT.

This chain links TRBV28 with TRBJ2-7, with TRBD2 as a possible D gene (6 bases). Germline-derived CDR1 and CDR2 are MDHEN and SYDVKM. Trimming left V 6 bases short and J 2 bases short, with 11 bases between. The CDR3 spans 13 residues. CDR3 protein: CASREGLPYEQYF. The CDR3 nucleotides are TGTGCCAGCAGGGAGGGTCTGCCCTACGAGCAGTACTTC.

This clonotype was found a few times. The V gene is TRBV29-1, the J gene TRBJ1-2, with TRBD1 matching 10 bases. This CDR3 comprises 12 residues. The J segment lost 4 bases and the V segment lost 4 bases, leaving 0 bases of the junction unmatched. The germline gives CDR1 SQVTM, CDR2 ANQGSEA. The CDR3 coding sequence is TGCAGCGTTGGGGACAGGGGCTATGGCTACACCTTC. Protein product: CSVGDRGYGYTF.

This clonotype was found once. This rearrangement joins TRBV12-3 or TRBV12-4 to TRBJ1-1, with D unclear. The CDR3 has 14 amino acids. V lost 8 bases to trimming and J lost 1 base, with 14 bases between them. The CDR3 region is CASQSGKENTEAFF. CDR3 bases: TGTGCCAGCCAATCGGGTAAAGAGAACACTGAAGCTTTCTTT.

The V call is TRBV11-2, the J call TRBJ2-3; D gene unclear. Looked up from germline, CDR1 is SGHAT and CDR2 is FQNNGV. This CDR3 spans 15 amino acids. Trimming removed 2 bases from V and 1 base from J, with 10 bases in between. CDR3 region: CASSLTRARTDTQYF. In DNA form, the CDR3 reads TGTGCCAGCAGCTTAACCCGGGCACGCACAGATACGCAGTATTTT.

As DNA, the CDR3 is TGTGCCAGCAGTTATATAGGAGGGGTAGAGACCCAGTACTTC. As protein: CASSYIGGVETQYF. The chain recombines TRBV28 with TRBJ2-5; weak D call: TRBD2 (6 bases). CDR1 is MDHEN, CDR2 SYDVKM, per germline. Trimming pared 4 bases from V and 4 bases from J, leaving 13 bases between. The length of the CDR3 is 14 residues.

This clonotype was seen a handful of times. The chain combines TRBV6-1 with TRBJ2-7, with 12 bases identical to TRBD2. The CDR3 loop spans 18 amino acids. Germline trimming cut 4 bases from V and 5 bases from J; bases unmatched to any gene: 15. Germline V CDR1 and CDR2: MNHNS, SASEGT. Here the CDR3 DNA reads TGTGCCAGCAGTGCACCAGCCACTACTAGCGGGAGGTACCACGAGCAGTACTTC. Amino acid sequence: CASSAPATTSGRYHEQYF.

The chain employs TRBV27 and TRBJ2-1; 7 nucleotides line up with TRBD2. Unmatched junction bases numbered 8, after V lost 7 bases and J lost 8 bases. Germline V gene data show CDR1 as MNHEY and CDR2 as SMNVEV (reference sequence). The CDR3 runs to 13 residues. The CDR3 sequence is CASTGSGNYEQFF. CDR3 in DNA: TGTGCCAGCACGGGAAGCGGGAATTATGAGCAGTTCTTC.

This chain connects TRBV9 to TRBJ1-2, with TRBD1 as a possible D gene (6 bases). The CDR3 sequence is 14 residues long. The germline V and J ends were trimmed by 3 bases and 2 bases, with 11 bases remaining between them. CDR1 and CDR2 (germline): SGDLS, YYNGEE. The CDR3 coding sequence is TGTGCCAGCAGCGCATCCGGGGGCAACTATGGCTACACCTTC. It encodes CASSASGGNYGYTF.

The rearrangement joins TRBV7-8 to TRBJ1-1; D uncertain. The germline gives CDR1 SGHVS, CDR2 FQNEAQ. V dropped 5 bases and J dropped 3 bases, with 7 bases sitting between them. The CDR3 is 12 residues long. CDR3 sequence: CASSPLDTEAFF. As DNA, the CDR3 is TGTGCCAGCAGCCCCCTGGACACTGAAGCTTTCTTT.

This clonotype was observed once. J is TRBJ2-1 and V is TRBV13, with 7 bases lining up with TRBD2. This CDR3 has 11 amino acids. Trimming took 4 bases from V and 13 from J; bases not matched to a gene: 4. CDR1 and CDR2 (germline): PRHDT, FYEKMQ (reference sequence). The CDR3 DNA reads TGTGCCAGCAGCTCGAGAGCGGGACAGTTCTTC. This codes for CASSSRAGQFF. The whole variable domain, remainder taken from reference TRBV13 and TRBJ2-1, is AAGVIQSPRHLIKEKRETATLKCYPIPRHDTVYWYQQGPGQDPQFLISFYEKMQSDKGSIPDRFSAQQFSDYHSELNMSSLELGDSALYFCASSSRAGQFFGPGTRLTVL.

The gene calls are TRBV20-1 and TRBJ2-1; tentative D call: TRBD2 (5 bases). The V end lost 0 bases, the J end lost 13 bases, and 10 bases lay between the germline ends. CDR1 DFQATT and CDR2 SNEGSKA come from the germline V gene (reference sequence). The CDR3 has 11 amino acids. The CDR3 loop is CSAREGRVQFF. The CDR3 DNA sequence: TGCAGTGCTAGAGAAGGGCGGGTCCAGTTCTTC.

V gene TRBV7-9 combines with J gene TRBJ2-7; 11 bases match TRBD1. Germline CDR1 SEHNR, CDR2 FQNEAQ (reference sequence). The V and J ends lost 1 base and 8 bases, in that order; junction bases with no gene match: 7. CDR3 length: 15 residues. The CDR3 sequence is CASSLVGTGGPQQYF. Written as DNA, the CDR3 is TGTGCCAGCAGCTTAGTAGGGACAGGGGGACCCCAGCAGTACTTC.

DNA for the CDR3: TGTGCCAGCAGCTTGAGAGGACGTCCGGTCACTGAAGCTTTCTTT. This codes for CASSLRGRPVTEAFF. The chain recombines TRBV11-2 with TRBJ1-1, with D uncertain. This CDR3 region has 15 residues. V was pared by 3 bases and J by 4 bases, with 15 bases between. CDR1 and CDR2 from the germline V gene are SGHAT and FQNNGV.

V and J are TRBV2 and TRBJ1-5; D may be TRBD1 (6 bases). Trimming stripped 2 bases from V and 7 bases from J, with 15 bases between. Germline V CDR1 and CDR2: SNHLY, FYNNEI. The CDR3 spans 15 residues. The CDR3 loop reads CASSEQGRSEQPQHF. CDR3 DNA sequence: TGTGCCAGCAGTGAACAGGGGAGGTCGGAACAGCCCCAGCATTTT. Complete variable domain (other parts from reference TRBV2 and TRBJ1-5): EPEVTQTPSHQVTQMGQEVILRCVPISNHLYFYWYRQILGQKVEFLVSFYNNEISEKSEIFDDQFSVERPDGSNFTLKIRSTKLEDSAMYFCASSEQGRSEQPQHFGDGTRLSIL.

The chain links TRBV20-1 to TRBJ2-1, with no clear D. Germline V gene lookup returns CDR1 DFQATT and CDR2 SNEGSKA (reference sequence). The CDR3 is made up of 13 amino acids. Trimming pared 0 bases from V and 7 bases from J, leaving 10 bases between. CDR3 in DNA: TGCAGTGCTAGAGATTGGGGTAGGAATGAGCAGTTCTTC. Translation: CSARDWGRNEQFF.

The V call is TRBV12-3 or TRBV12-4, the J call TRBJ2-3; 8 bases match TRBD2. This CDR3 has 15 amino acids. The trim removed 3 bases at V and 4 bases at J, leaving 6 bases unmatched. The DNA for the CDR3 is TGTGCCAGCAGTTTCCCCGGGAGGGCGTCAGATACGCAGTATTTT. Translated, it gives CASSFPGRASDTQYF.

The V gene is TRBV24-1, the J gene TRBJ1-1; D not certain. This CDR3 comprises 13 residues. Deletions cut 6 bases from V and 4 bases from J, with 11 bases between. Germline V gene data show CDR1 as KGHDR and CDR2 as SFDVKD. The CDR3 DNA reads as TGTGCCACCAGTCCTTCGGATGGCACTGAAGCTTTCTTT. Translated, it gives CATSPSDGTEAFF.

This sequence joins TRBV7-2 and TRBJ2-7, with D perhaps TRBD2 (5 bases). V was trimmed by 1 base and J by 7 bases, leaving 20 bases between them. The germline gives CDR1 SGHTA, CDR2 FQGNSA. The CDR3 extends over 16 amino acids. The CDR3 region has the DNA TGTGCCAGCAGCTTAGTACGTCTAGGCCTAGCCGGGGAGCAGTACTTC. It is translated as CASSLVRLGLAGEQYF. Based on the CDR3 plus reference TRBV7-2 and TRBJ2-7, the full variable domain is GAGVSQSPSNKVTEKGKDVELRCDPISGHTALYWYRQSLGQGLEFLIYFQGNSAPDKSGLPSDRFSAERTGGSVSTLTIQRTQQEDSAVYLCASSLVRLGLAGEQYFGPGTRLTVT.